This T cell receptor beta chain was retrieved from a study of blood T cell repertoires in COVID-19. Study at large: In each case, the material was cDNA or gDNA derived from T cells, B-cell-depleted T cells, or PBMCs.

Original data processing: Amplified reference gene primers provided the basis for estimating nucleated cell counts. Repertoires were generated with immunoSEQ multiplex PCR, while TCRdb's copy carries only in-frame clones and drops some. The V and J calls and clone size are taken from that table; D and trimming were inferred from the DNA. The sample consists of some 250,000 clones, roughly four fifths of them appearing once. The CDR3 runs 15 residues. V shed 1 base and J 3 bases; nucleotides not matched to a gene: 3. The germline CDR1 and CDR2 sequences are LNHNV and YYDKDF (reference sequence). The TCR sequence derives from a man aged 50-59 years with active or convalescent COVID-19. Sequencing was done on a sample of peripheral blood. This chain connects TRBV15 to TRBJ2-3; 8 nucleotides match TRBD2. CDR3 in amino acids: CATSRVLAATDTQYF. DNA of the CDR3: TGTGCCACCAGCAGAGTACTAGCGGCTACAGATACGCAGTATTTT.